A selection of T cell receptor beta chains follows, all from one sample in a study of cytomegalovirus exposure and HLA in healthy donors. This table comes from immunoSEQ multiplex PCR, and its TCRdb copy is limited to in-frame clones, with some not included. The sample consists of roughly 70,000 clones, 97% of them appearing once. The sequenced sample consisted of PBMCs. The receptor set was obtained from a woman in her late teens or twenties in good health and CMV-seropositive. Each CDR3 is given with its conserved first and last residue. Each record gives: clone size, V gene, CDR3 protein. A clone size is listed for some rows: how often the clone was seen (once, few, many), or a class if it is expanded.

>.|TRBV19
CASSIGPSGRETQYF
>.|TRBV19
CASSRHSPRDRFMSGELFF
>.|TRBV18
CASSTLPGQGHEQYF
>.|TRBV28
CASSLFTGNTGELFF
>.|TRBV7-9
CASSIPGLGITDTQYF
>.|TRBV16
CASSQFRGTMNTEAFF
>once|TRBV4-1
CASSQDGLLSSYEQYF
>.|TRBV27
CASRGDSAYEQYF
>.|TRBV7-8
CASSLGAPLAGRHNEQFF
>.|TRBV21-1
CASAFDGTGGVYEQYF
>.|TRBV4-2
CASSQVTSGLNTGELFF
>.|TRBV9
CASSVDSSYEQYF
>.|TRBV5-1
CASSLAGDSGNTIYF